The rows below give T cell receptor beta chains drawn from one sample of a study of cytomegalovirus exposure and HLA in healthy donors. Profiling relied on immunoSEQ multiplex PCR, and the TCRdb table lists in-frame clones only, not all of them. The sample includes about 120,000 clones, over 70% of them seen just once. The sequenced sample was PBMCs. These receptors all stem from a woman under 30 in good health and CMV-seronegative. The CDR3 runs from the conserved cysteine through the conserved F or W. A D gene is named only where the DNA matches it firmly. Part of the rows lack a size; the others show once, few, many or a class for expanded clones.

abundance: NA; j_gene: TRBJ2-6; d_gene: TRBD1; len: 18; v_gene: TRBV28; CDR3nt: TGTGCCAGCAGTTTCAGACAGGGCCGAAGCTCTGGGGCCAACGTCCTGACTTTC; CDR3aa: CASSFRQGRSSGANVLTF
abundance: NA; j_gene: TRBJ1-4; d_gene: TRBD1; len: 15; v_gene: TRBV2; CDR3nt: TGTGCCAGCAGGACTGACAGGGGGGCTAATGAAAAACTGTTTTTT; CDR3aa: CASRTDRGANEKLFF
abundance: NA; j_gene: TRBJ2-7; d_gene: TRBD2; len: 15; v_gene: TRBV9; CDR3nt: TGTGCCAGCAGCGTAGCCGGCGGGGGGACCTACGAGCAGTACTTC; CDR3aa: CASSVAGGGTYEQYF
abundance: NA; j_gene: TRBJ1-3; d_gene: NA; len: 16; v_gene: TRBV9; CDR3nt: TGTGCCAGCAGCGTAGAGAGGGACACCACTGGAAACACCATATATTTT; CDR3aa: CASSVERDTTGNTIYF
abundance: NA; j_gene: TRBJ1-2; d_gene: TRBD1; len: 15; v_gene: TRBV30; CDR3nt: TGTGCCTGGAGTTTTCGGACAGGGTTCGGTTATGGCTACACCTTC; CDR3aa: CAWSFRTGFGYGYTF
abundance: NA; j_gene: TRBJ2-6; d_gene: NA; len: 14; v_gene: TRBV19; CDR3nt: TGTGCCAGTAGTATAGGGCTGGGGGCCAACGTCCTGACTTTC; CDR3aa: CASSIGLGANVLTF
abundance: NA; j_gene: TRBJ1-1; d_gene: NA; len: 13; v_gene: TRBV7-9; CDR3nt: TGTTCCAGCAGCTCAAAGGGAGAACCTGAAGCTTTCTTT; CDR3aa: CSSSSKGEPEAFF
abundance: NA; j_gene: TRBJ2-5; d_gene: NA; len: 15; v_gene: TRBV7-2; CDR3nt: TGTGCCAGCAGCCCACTCGCAGGGTACCAAGAGACCCAGTACTTC; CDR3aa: CASSPLAGYQETQYF
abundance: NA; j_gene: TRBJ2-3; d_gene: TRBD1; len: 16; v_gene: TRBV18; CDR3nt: TGTGCCAGCTCCTTAAGGACAGGTTTAGGCACAGATACGCAGTATTTT; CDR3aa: CASSLRTGLGTDTQYF
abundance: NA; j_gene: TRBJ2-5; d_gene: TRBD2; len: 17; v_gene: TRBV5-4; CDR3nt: TGTGCCAGCAGCTTAGACCCTAGCGGGGGACACCAAGAGACCCAGTACTTC; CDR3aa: CASSLDPSGGHQETQYF
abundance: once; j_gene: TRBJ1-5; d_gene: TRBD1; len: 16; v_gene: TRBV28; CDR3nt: TGTGCCAGCAGTCCCACAGGGGGTTTAAGCAATCAGCCCCAGCATTTT; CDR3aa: CASSPTGGLSNQPQHF
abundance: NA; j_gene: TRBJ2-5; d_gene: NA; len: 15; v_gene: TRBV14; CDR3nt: TGTGCCAGCAGCCGGGACACGGGGCCCCAAGAGACCCAGTACTTC; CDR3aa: CASSRDTGPQETQYF
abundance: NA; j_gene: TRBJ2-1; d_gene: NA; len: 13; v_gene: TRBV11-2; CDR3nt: TGTGCCAGCAGCCCCAACTCCGCGAATGAGCAGTTCTTC; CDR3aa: CASSPNSANEQFF
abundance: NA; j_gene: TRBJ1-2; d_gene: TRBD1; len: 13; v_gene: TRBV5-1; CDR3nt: TGCGCCAGCAGCTTGACAGGGGGCGGTGGCTACACCTTC; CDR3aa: CASSLTGGGGYTF
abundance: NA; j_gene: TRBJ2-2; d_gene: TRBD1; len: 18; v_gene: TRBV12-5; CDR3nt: TGTGCTAGTGGTTTTGGGACAGGGTGGGGGCAGGGGACCGGGGAGCTGTTTTTT; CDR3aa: CASGFGTGWGQGTGELFF
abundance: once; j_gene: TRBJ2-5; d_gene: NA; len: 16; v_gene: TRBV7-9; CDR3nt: TGTGCCAGCAGCGAACGTTCTACTAGCTTCCAAGAGACCCAGTACTTC; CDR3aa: CASSERSTSFQETQYF
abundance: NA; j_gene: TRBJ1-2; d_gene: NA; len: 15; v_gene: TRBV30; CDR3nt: TGTGCCTGGAGTTTTCCCGGGACTATGACGTCCGGCTACACCTTC; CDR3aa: CAWSFPGTMTSGYTF
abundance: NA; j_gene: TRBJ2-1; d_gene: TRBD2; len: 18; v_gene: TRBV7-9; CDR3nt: TGTGCCAGCAGCCCGCGCACTAGCGGGGGGGGTCTAGGGAATGAGCAGTTCTTC; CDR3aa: CASSPRTSGGGLGNEQFF
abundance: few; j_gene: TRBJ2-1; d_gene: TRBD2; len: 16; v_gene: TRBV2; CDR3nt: TGTGCCAGCAGTATAATGGGACTAGCGGGGTTCAATGAGCAGTTCTTC; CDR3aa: CASSIMGLAGFNEQFF
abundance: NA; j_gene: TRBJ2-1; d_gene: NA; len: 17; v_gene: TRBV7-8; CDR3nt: TGTGCCAGCAATCAACCTGGGAGCGGGTCCTCCTACAATGAGCAGTTCTTC; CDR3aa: CASNQPGSGSSYNEQFF
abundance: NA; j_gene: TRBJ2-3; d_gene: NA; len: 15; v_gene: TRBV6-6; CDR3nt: TGTGCCAGCAGTTACTTCCCGGACTACACAGATACGCAGTATTTT; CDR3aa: CASSYFPDYTDTQYF
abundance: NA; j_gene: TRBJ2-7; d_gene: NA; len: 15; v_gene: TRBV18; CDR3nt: TGTGCCAGCTCACCACCAACAGGGATCCCCTACGAGCAGTACTTC; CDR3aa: CASSPPTGIPYEQYF
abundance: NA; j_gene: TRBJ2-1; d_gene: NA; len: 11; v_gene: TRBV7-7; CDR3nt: TGTGCTAGCAGTATATACAATGAGCAGTTCTTC; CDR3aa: CASSIYNEQFF
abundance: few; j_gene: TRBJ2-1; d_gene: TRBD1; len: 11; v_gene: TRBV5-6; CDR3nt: TGTGCCAGCAGCGGAGACAGGGGACAGTTCTTC; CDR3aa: CASSGDRGQFF
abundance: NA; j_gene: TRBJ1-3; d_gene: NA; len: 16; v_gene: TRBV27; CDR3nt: TGTGCCAGCAGTGCCGACAGCCCCAGCTCTGGAAACACCATATATTTT; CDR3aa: CASSADSPSSGNTIYF
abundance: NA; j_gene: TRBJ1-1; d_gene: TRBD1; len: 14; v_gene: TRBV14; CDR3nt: TGTGCCAGCAGCCACCAGACAGGGTCGGAGGGAGCTTTCTTT; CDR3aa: CASSHQTGSEGAFF
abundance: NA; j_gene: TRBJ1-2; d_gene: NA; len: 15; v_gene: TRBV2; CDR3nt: TGTGCCAGCAGATGGGGGGGGCGCGGGGACTATGGCTACACCTTC; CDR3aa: CASRWGGRGDYGYTF
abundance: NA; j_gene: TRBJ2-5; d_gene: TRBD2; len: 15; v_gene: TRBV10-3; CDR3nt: TGTGCCATCAGTGGAGCGGGGGCCACCCAAGAGACCCAGTACTTC; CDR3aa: CAISGAGATQETQYF
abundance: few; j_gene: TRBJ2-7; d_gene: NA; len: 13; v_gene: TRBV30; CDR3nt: TGTGCCTGGAGTTATGGGCGCGGGTACGAGCAGTACTTC; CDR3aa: CAWSYGRGYEQYF
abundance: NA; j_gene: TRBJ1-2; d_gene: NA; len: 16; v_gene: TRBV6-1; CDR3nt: TGTGCCAGCAGTGAAGCTCGCAGGGTTTTTAACTATGGCTACACCTTC; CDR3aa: CASSEARRVFNYGYTF
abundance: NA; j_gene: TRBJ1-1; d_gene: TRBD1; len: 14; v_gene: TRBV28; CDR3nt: TGTGCCAGCGATCCGACAGGGGGGGACACTGAAGCTTTCTTT; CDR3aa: CASDPTGGDTEAFF
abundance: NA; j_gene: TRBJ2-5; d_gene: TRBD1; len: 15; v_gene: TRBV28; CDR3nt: TGTGCCAGCAGTAAGCCGGGACAGGGTGGAGAGACCCAGTACTTC; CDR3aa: CASSKPGQGGETQYF
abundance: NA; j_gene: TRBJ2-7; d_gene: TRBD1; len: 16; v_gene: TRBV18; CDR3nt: TGTGCCAGCTCACTTATCCCGGGACAGGGTATGTACGAGCAGTACTTC; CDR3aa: CASSLIPGQGMYEQYF
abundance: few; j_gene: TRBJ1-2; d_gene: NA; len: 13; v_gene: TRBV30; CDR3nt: TGTGCCTGGAGTAACGGAATATGGAGTGGCTACACCTTC; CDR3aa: CAWSNGIWSGYTF
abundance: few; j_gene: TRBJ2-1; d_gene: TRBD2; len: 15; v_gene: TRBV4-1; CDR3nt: TGCGCCAGCAGCCAAGCCCAGCGGGGGTACAATGAGCAGTTCTTC; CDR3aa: CASSQAQRGYNEQFF
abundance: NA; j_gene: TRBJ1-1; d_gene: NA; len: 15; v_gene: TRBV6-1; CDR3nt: TGTGCCAGCAGTAAGACGGGTCCCTTGAACACTGAAGCTTTCTTT; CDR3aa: CASSKTGPLNTEAFF
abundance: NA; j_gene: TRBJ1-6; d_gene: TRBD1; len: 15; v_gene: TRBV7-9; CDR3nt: TGTGCCAGCAGTGGTACAGGGGGGTGGGGTTCACCCCTCCACTTT; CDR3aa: CASSGTGGWGSPLHF
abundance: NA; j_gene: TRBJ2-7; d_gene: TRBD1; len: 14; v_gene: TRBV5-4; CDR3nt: TGTGCCAGCAGCTTTGGGACAGGGGCCTACGAGCAGTACTTC; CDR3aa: CASSFGTGAYEQYF
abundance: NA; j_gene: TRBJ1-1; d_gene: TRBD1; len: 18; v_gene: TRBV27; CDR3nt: TGTGCCAGCAGTTTACAGGGGGCCATGGTTAATGAAGGTACTGAAGCTTTCTTT; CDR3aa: CASSLQGAMVNEGTEAFF
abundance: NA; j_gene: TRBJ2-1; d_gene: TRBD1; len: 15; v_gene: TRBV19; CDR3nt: TGTGCCAGTAGTACCGGGACAGGTGGTCTCAATGAGCAGTTCTTC; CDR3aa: CASSTGTGGLNEQFF
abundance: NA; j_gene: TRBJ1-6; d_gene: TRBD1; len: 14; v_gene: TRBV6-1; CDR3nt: TGTGCCAGCAATACAGGGGGAATTAATTCACCCCTCCACTTT; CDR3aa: CASNTGGINSPLHF
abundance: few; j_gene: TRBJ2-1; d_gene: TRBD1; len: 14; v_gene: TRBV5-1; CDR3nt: TGCGCCAGCAGCCCAAACAGGGGGCTCAATGAGCAGTTCTTC; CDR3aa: CASSPNRGLNEQFF
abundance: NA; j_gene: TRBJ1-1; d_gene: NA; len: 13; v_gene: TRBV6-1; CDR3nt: TGTGCCAGCAGTGAATCAGGAAACACTGAAGCTTTCTTT; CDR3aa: CASSESGNTEAFF